These T cell receptor beta chains were read from a single sample in a study of identical twins. TCRdb independently ran MiXCR on the 5' RACE reads; one entry per CDR3 protein. The table shows under 300,000 distinct CDR3 sequences, with roughly 13% occurring only once. This same sample was also part of a study on yellow fever vaccine responses in identical twins.

The sequenced material came from memory (CD45RO+) T cells sorted from blood. Every receptor here comes from a woman under 30 in good health. Each CDR3 is given without its conserved first and last residue.

V gene: TRBV7-9
J gene: TRBJ1-2
CDR3 length: 9
CDR3 protein: ASSREYGYT

V gene: TRBV5-1
J gene: TRBJ2-5
CDR3 length: 14
CDR3 protein: ASSLRPAGNQETQY

V gene: TRBV30
J gene: TRBJ2-1
CDR3 length: 11
CDR3 protein: AWTASSYNEQF

V gene: TRBV14
J gene: TRBJ2-5
CDR3 length: 20
CDR3 protein: ASSQEGSRRTEKSGAQETQY

V gene: TRBV20-1
J gene: TRBJ2-1
CDR3 length: 11
CDR3 protein: SAATGLYNEQF

V gene: TRBV12-3/TRBV12-4
J gene: TRBJ2-5
CDR3 length: 12
CDR3 protein: ASSPKTSGETQY

V gene: TRBV24-1
J gene: TRBJ1-1
CDR3 length: 12
CDR3 protein: ALRVVGLSTEAF

V gene: TRBV5-1
J gene: TRBJ2-1
CDR3 length: 12
CDR3 protein: ASSLLTSDDEQF

V gene: TRBV7-9
J gene: TRBJ2-5
CDR3 length: 15
CDR3 protein: ASSPGLAESSKETQY

V gene: TRBV6-2/TRBV6-3
J gene: TRBJ2-7
CDR3 length: 12
CDR3 protein: ASIDGGQGYEQY

V gene: TRBV7-8
J gene: TRBJ1-2
CDR3 length: 14
CDR3 protein: ASSLGTQTENYGYT

V gene: TRBV11-2
J gene: TRBJ2-7
CDR3 length: 13
CDR3 protein: ASTQRWGDSYEQY

V gene: TRBV18
J gene: TRBJ2-1
CDR3 length: 13
CDR3 protein: ASSPQRGVSSEQF

V gene: TRBV3-1
J gene: TRBJ2-2
CDR3 length: 14
CDR3 protein: ASRREASGGIGELF

V gene: TRBV5-1
J gene: TRBJ2-3
CDR3 length: 11
CDR3 protein: ASSPERVDTQY

V gene: TRBV6-1
J gene: TRBJ2-7
CDR3 length: 12
CDR3 protein: ASSRDGYSYEQY

V gene: TRBV24-1
J gene: TRBJ2-5
CDR3 length: 11
CDR3 protein: ATRDVSPETQY

V gene: TRBV7-9
J gene: TRBJ2-3
CDR3 length: 12
CDR3 protein: ASSRGLAADTQY

V gene: TRBV19
J gene: TRBJ2-5
CDR3 length: 14
CDR3 protein: ASSITPLLAGETQY

V gene: TRBV10-3
J gene: TRBJ2-3
CDR3 length: 14
CDR3 protein: AITSRQEPSTDTQY

V gene: TRBV5-4
J gene: TRBJ2-5
CDR3 length: 17
CDR3 protein: ASSLVGAGRGVVAETQY

V gene: TRBV2
J gene: TRBJ2-1
CDR3 length: 13
CDR3 protein: ASRTGRSWDNEQF

V gene: TRBV5-1
J gene: TRBJ2-5
CDR3 length: 12
CDR3 protein: ASSLEGTGETQY

V gene: TRBV5-1
J gene: TRBJ2-7
CDR3 length: 12
CDR3 protein: ASSLQGSSYEQY

V gene: TRBV6-4
J gene: TRBJ2-2
CDR3 length: 13
CDR3 protein: ASSRTSGDHGELF

V gene: TRBV28
J gene: TRBJ2-1
CDR3 length: 12
CDR3 protein: ASSSPAPAGGQF

V gene: TRBV12-3/TRBV12-4
J gene: TRBJ1-6
CDR3 length: 12
CDR3 protein: ASSPGTDNSPLH

V gene: TRBV20-1
J gene: TRBJ2-3
CDR3 length: 13
CDR3 protein: SAKVAGLFTDTQY